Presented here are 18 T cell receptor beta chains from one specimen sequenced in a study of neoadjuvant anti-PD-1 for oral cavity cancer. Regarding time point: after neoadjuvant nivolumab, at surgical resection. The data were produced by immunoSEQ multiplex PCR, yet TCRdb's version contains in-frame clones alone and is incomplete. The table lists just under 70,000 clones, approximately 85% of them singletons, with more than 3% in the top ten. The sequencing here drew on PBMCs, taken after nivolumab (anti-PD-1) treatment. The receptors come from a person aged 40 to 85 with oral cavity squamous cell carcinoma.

The CDR3 sequence is CASSEARALEQYF. CDR3 nucleotide sequence: TGTGCCAGCAGTGAAGCCAGGGCTCTCGAGCAGTACTTC. This chain joins TRBV6-1 and TRBJ2-7; D might be TRBD1 (5 bases). The germline CDR1 and CDR2 sequences are MNHNS and SASEGT. Trimming pared 0 bases from V and 6 bases from J, leaving 9 bases between. This CDR3 comprises 13 residues.

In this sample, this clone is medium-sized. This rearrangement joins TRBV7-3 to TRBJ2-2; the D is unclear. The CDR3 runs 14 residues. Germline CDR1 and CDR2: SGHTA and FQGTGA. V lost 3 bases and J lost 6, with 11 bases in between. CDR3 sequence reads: CASSFSLGPGELFF. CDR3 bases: TGTGCCAGCAGCTTCAGTCTAGGGCCCGGGGAGCTGTTTTTT.

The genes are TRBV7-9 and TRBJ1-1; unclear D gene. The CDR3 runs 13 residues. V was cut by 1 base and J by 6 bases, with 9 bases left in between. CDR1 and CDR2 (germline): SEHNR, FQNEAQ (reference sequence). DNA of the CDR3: TGTGCCAGCAGCTTAGAAGGGATCGCTGAAGCTTTCTTT. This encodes CASSLEGIAEAFF.

CDR3 sequence: CAIKGTGGAGSYNEQFF. The CDR3 DNA reads as TGTGCCATCAAAGGGACAGGGGGCGCGGGCTCCTACAATGAGCAGTTCTTC. The J gene is TRBJ2-1, the V gene TRBV10-3; 12 nucleotides agree with TRBD1. From germline, CDR1 is ENHRY and CDR2 SYGVKD. The CDR3 is 17 amino acids. The ends lost 7 bases at V and 0 bases at J; junction bases unmatched: 7.

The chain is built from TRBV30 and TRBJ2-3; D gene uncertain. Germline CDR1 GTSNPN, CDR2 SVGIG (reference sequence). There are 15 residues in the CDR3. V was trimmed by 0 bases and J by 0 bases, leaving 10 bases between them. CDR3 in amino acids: CAWSVRSASTDTQYF. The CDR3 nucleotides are TGTGCCTGGAGTGTTAGATCCGCTAGCACAGATACGCAGTATTTT.

The CDR3 is CASSYYSGKITGDTQYF. CDR3 DNA sequence: TGCGCCAGCAGCTACTATAGCGGGAAGATTACGGGAGATACGCAGTATTTT. The genes are TRBV5-1 and TRBJ2-3; 8 bases line up with TRBD2. J was trimmed by 5 bases and V by 3 bases; bases with no gene match: 14. Germline V gene data show CDR1 as SGHRS and CDR2 as YFSETQ. This CDR3 has 17 residues.

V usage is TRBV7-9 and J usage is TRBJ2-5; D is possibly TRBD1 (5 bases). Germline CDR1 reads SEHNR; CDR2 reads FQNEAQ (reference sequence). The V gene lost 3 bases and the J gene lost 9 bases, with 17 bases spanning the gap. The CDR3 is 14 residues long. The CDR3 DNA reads TGTGCCAGCAGCTTGGGGCCCCTGTTTCAGGCCCAGTACTTC. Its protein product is CASSLGPLFQAQYF.

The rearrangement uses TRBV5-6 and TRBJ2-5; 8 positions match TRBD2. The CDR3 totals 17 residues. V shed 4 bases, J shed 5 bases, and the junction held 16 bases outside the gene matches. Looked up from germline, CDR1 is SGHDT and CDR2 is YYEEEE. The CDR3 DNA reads TGTGCCAGCAGCCCAAGGCGTAGCGGGAACTGGGGTGAGACCCAGTACTTC. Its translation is CASSPRRSGNWGETQYF.

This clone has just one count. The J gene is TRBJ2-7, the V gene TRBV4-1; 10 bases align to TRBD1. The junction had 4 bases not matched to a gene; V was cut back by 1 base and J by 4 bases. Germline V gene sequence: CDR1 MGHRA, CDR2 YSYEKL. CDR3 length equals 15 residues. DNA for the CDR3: TGCGCCAGCAGCCAAGCGACAGGGGGCACGTACGAGCAGTACTTC. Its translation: CASSQATGGTYEQYF.

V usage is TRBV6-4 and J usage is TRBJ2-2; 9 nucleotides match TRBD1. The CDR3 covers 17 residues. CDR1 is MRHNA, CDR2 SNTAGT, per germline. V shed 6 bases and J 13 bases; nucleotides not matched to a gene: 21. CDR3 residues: CASSPQGQGSPSAGLFF. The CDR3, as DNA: TGTGCCAGCAGCCCCCAAGGACAGGGGTCTCCTTCGGCGGGGCTGTTTTTT.

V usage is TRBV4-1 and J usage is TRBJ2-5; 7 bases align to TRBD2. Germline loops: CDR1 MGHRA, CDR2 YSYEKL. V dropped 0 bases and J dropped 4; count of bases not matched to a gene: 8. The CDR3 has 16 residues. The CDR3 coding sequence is TGCGCCAGCAGCCAAGATCCTAGCGGTTGGGGAGAGACCCAGTACTTC. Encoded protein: CASSQDPSGWGETQYF.

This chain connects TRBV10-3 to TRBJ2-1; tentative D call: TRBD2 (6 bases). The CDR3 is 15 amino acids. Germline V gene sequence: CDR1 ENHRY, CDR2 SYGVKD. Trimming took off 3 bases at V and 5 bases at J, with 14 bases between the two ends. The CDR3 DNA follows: TGTGCCATCAGTGATCCCCTAGCGACACACAATGAGCAGTTCTTC. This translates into CAISDPLATHNEQFF.

The CDR3 DNA reads TGTGCCAGCAGCTTAGGGGACCGACTAGCGGGCCTGTCCTACGAGCAGTACTTC. This sequence encodes CASSLGDRLAGLSYEQYF. The chain combines TRBV7-2 with TRBJ2-7; 10 nucleotides agree with TRBD2. In germline, CDR1 is SGHTA, CDR2 FQGNSA. Unmatched junction bases numbered 10, after V lost 1 base and J lost 1 base. This CDR3 is built from 18 residues.

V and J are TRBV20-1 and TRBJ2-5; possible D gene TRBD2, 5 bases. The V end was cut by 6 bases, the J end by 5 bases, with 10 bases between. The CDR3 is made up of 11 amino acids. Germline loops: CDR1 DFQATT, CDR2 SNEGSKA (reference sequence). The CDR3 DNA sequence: TGCAGTGCCGCGGGTTTTGAGACCCAGTACTTC. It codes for CSAAGFETQYF.

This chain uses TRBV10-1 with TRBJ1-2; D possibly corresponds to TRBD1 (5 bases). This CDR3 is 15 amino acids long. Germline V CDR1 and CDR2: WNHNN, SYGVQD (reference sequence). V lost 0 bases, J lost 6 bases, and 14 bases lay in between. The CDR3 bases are TGCGCCAGCAGTGAGTCGAAAGCGTCCAGGGATGGCTACACCTTC. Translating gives CASSESKASRDGYTF.

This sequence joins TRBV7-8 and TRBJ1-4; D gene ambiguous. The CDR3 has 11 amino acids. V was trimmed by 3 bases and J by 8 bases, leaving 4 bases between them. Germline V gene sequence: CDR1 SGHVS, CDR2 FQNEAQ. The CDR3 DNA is TGTGCCAGCAGCTTCGACGAAAAACTGTTTTTT. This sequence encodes CASSFDEKLFF.

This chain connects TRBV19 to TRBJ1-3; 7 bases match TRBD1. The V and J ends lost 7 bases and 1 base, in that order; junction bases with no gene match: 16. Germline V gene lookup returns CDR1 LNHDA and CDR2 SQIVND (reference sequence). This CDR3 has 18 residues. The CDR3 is CASTVSGQAAPSGNTIYF. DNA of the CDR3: TGTGCCAGTACCGTTTCCGGACAGGCCGCCCCTTCTGGAAACACCATATATTTT.

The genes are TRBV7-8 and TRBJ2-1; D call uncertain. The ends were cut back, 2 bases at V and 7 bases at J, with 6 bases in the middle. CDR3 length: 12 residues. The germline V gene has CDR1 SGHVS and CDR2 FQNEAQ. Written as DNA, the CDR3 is TGTGCCAGCAGCTTATCCCTTAATGAGCAGTTCTTC. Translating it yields CASSLSLNEQFF.